These 28 T cell receptor beta chains share one sample of origin, sequenced in a study of cytomegalovirus exposure and HLA in healthy donors. Use of 60 Vbeta and 13 Jbeta primers characterized the PCR. This table comes from immunoSEQ multiplex PCR, and its TCRdb copy is limited to in-frame clones, with some not included. The sample holds 50,000 to 65,000 clones, about 77% seen once. Sequenced material: PBMCs. Receptors were obtained from a woman in her 30s in good health and CMV-seronegative.

The chain recombines TRBV7-2 with TRBJ1-2, with 9 bases matching TRBD1. This CDR3 comprises 16 residues. Germline values: CDR1 SGHTA, CDR2 FQGNSA. The V and J ends lost 5 bases and 4 bases, in that order; junction bases with no gene match: 11. In DNA, the CDR3 is TGTGCCAGCAGCCTATATGGGACAGGGTTCGGCTATGGCTACACCTTC. Translating gives CASSLYGTGFGYGYTF.

V gene TRBV18 combines with J gene TRBJ2-7, with 7 positions matching TRBD1. The CDR3 extends over 13 amino acids. V shed 3 bases and J 1 base; nucleotides not matched to a gene: 0. Per the germline V gene, CDR1 is KGHSH and CDR2 is LQKENI. The CDR3 loop is CASSPDRSYEQYV. DNA for the CDR3: TGTGCCAGCTCACCGGACAGGTCCTACGAGCAGTACGTC.

The rearrangement uses TRBV28 and TRBJ2-1; D is unresolved. Trimming cost V 5 bases and J 10 bases, with 15 bases left between them. Germline V gives CDR1 MDHEN, CDR2 SYDVKM. The CDR3 sequence is 13 residues long. Here the CDR3 reads CASSPGNPREQFF. The CDR3 DNA is TGTGCCAGCAGTCCCGGAAATCCCAGGGAGCAGTTCTTC.

The chain combines TRBV28 with TRBJ1-1; D gene uncertain. CDR1 and CDR2 (germline): MDHEN, SYDVKM. The CDR3 consists of 12 residues. Trimming took off 6 bases at V and 1 base at J, with 6 bases between the two ends. CDR3 loop: CASRDTNTEAFF. In DNA form, the CDR3 reads TGTGCCAGCAGAGACACGAACACTGAAGCTTTCTTT.

V and J are TRBV4-1 and TRBJ2-1; TRBD2 matches at 12 bases. The CDR3 has 17 residues. Germline V gives CDR1 MGHRA, CDR2 YSYEKL. V lost 5 bases, J lost 3 bases, and 8 bases stayed unmatched. CDR3 in DNA: TGCGCCAGCAGCTCTCGACTAGCGGGAGTGGACTACAATGAGCAGTTCTTC. Amino acids: CASSSRLAGVDYNEQFF.

Concerning this clone: This CDR3 is also generated by other DNA sequences in the sample. V and J are TRBV27 and TRBJ2-7; 10 nucleotides agree with TRBD2. V shed 3 bases, J shed 3 bases, and the junction held 8 bases outside the gene matches. The CDR3 consists of 16 residues. Looked up from germline, CDR1 is MNHEY and CDR2 is SMNVEV (reference sequence). Here the CDR3 DNA reads TGTGCCAGCAGTTTGGCCGGGACTAGCGCAATCTACGAGCAGTACTTC. Its protein product is CASSLAGTSAIYEQYF.

The J gene is TRBJ2-7, the V gene TRBV6-5; perhaps TRBD2 as D (6 bases). The CDR3 is 14 residues long. The V gene lost 0 bases and the J gene lost 5 bases, with 11 bases spanning the gap. Germline CDR1 is MNHEY and CDR2 is SVGAGI. The CDR3 sequence is CASSYSSGGDEQYF. CDR3 nucleotide sequence: TGTGCCAGCAGTTACTCGAGCGGAGGGGACGAGCAGTACTTC.

The chain's CDR3 is CASSFYSGANVLTF. CDR3 nucleotides: TGTGCCAGCAGCTTTTACTCTGGGGCCAACGTCCTGACTTTC. This chain uses TRBV5-4 with TRBJ2-6; D not certain. Trimming removed 2 bases at V and 0 bases at J, with 3 bases between. CDR3 size: 14 residues. Per the germline V gene, CDR1 is SGHNT and CDR2 is YYREEE (reference sequence). The full variable domain, rest sourced from reference TRBV5-4 and TRBJ2-6, is ETGVTQSPTHLIKTRGQQVTLRCSSQSGHNTVSWYQQALGQGPQFIFQYYREEENGRGNFPPRFSGLQFPNYSSELNVNALELDDSALYLCASSFYSGANVLTFGAGSRLTVL.

This chain links TRBV19 with TRBJ2-5; 14 bases are a match to TRBD2. From germline, CDR1 is LNHDA and CDR2 SQIVND (reference sequence). Losses at the gene ends were 4 bases for V and 4 bases for J; bases not matched to a gene: 2. This CDR3 is 15 amino acids long. For the CDR3, the DNA is TGTGCCAGTAGTAGACTAGCGGGAGGGAGAGAGACCCAGTACTTC. Protein sequence: CASSRLAGGRETQYF.

The chain carries TRBV2 and TRBJ1-2; a possible D gene is TRBD1 (5 bases). This CDR3 has 11 residues. V lost 6 bases and J lost 4, with 6 bases in between. Germline lookup yields CDR1 SNHLY and CDR2 FYNNEI. The CDR3 DNA sequence: TGTGCCAGCAGCGACAGCTATGGCTACACCTTC. This encodes CASSDSYGYTF. Supplemented by reference TRBV2 and TRBJ1-2, the full variable domain reads EPEVTQTPSHQVTQMGQEVILRCVPISNHLYFYWYRQILGQKVEFLVSFYNNEISEKSEIFDDQFSVERPDGSNFTLKIRSTKLEDSAMYFCASSDSYGYTFGSGTRLTVV.

Remarks on this clone: Its ends do not fully match the called genes, so a read error is possible. Additional DNA sequences in this sample encode the identical CDR3. The chain carries TRBV28 and TRBJ1-5; 7 nucleotides agree with TRBD1. The CDR3 is made up of 13 amino acids. Germline V CDR1 and CDR2: MDHEN, SYDVKM. CDR3 sequence reads: CASRDSGNQPQHF. The CDR3 nucleotides read TGCGCCAGCAGGGACAGTGGGAATCAGCCCCAGCATTTT. Using reference TRBV28 and TRBJ1-5 for the parts outside the CDR3, the full variable domain is DVKVTQSSRYLVKRTGEKVFLECVQDMDHENMFWYRQDPGLGLRLIYFSYDVKMKEKGDIPEGYSVSREKKERFSLILESASTNQTSMYLCASRDSGNQPQHFGDGTRLSIL.

The chain combines TRBV5-4 with TRBJ2-5, with D possibly TRBD1 on 6 matching bases. The CDR3 spans 14 residues. CDR1 and CDR2 (germline): SGHNT, YYREEE (reference sequence). V lost 2 bases and J 3 bases, leaving 11 bases between the germline ends. CDR3 residues: CASSLRYREETQYF. CDR3 sequence (DNA): TGTGCCAGCAGCTTACGTTACAGGGAAGAGACCCAGTACTTC.

The chain combines TRBV7-9 with TRBJ2-7; D possibly corresponds to TRBD2 (5 bases). The CDR3 runs to 14 residues. The germline V gene has CDR1 SEHNR and CDR2 FQNEAQ (reference sequence). V was trimmed by 4 bases and J by 7 bases, leaving 17 bases between them. DNA for the CDR3: TGTGCCAGCAGCTCCTTCGGGTCGACGGGAGAGCAGTACGTC. Protein: CASSSFGSTGEQYV.

The rearrangement links TRBV6-4 to TRBJ2-1; 11 bases line up with TRBD2. Germline loops: CDR1 MRHNA, CDR2 SNTAGT. J gave up 4 bases and V 5 bases, and 4 bases lay outside the gene matches. The CDR3 covers 15 residues. The CDR3 reads CASSTLAGAYNEQFF. The CDR3 DNA reads as TGTGCCAGCAGTACACTAGCGGGGGCATACAATGAGCAGTTCTTC.

The rearrangement joins TRBV20-1 to TRBJ1-1; maybe TRBD1 (6 bases). The V gene's germline CDR1 is DFQATT and CDR2 SNEGSKA (reference sequence). V dropped 6 bases and J dropped 7 bases, with 12 bases sitting between them. This CDR3 spans 11 amino acids. The CDR3: CSAPTGVEAFF. DNA for the CDR3: TGCAGTGCCCCGACAGGAGTTGAAGCTTTCTTT.

As for this clone: Other DNA variants within this sample encode the same CDR3. This sequence joins TRBV28 and TRBJ2-5, with TRBD2 matching 11 bases. Germline lookup yields CDR1 MDHEN and CDR2 SYDVKM. CDR3 length: 16 residues. J was trimmed by 2 bases and V by 2 bases; bases with no gene match: 4. The CDR3 loop is CASSLGLAGGQETQYF. The DNA for the CDR3 is TGTGCCAGCAGTTTAGGGCTAGCGGGAGGACAAGAGACCCAGTACTTC. Full variable domain (outside the CDR3, taken from reference TRBV28 and TRBJ2-5): DVKVTQSSRYLVKRTGEKVFLECVQDMDHENMFWYRQDPGLGLRLIYFSYDVKMKEKGDIPEGYSVSREKKERFSLILESASTNQTSMYLCASSLGLAGGQETQYFGPGTRLLVL.

This sequence joins TRBV5-1 and TRBJ1-2; tentative D call: TRBD1 (5 bases). Germline CDR1 and CDR2: SGHRS and YFSETQ. The CDR3 runs 17 residues. The V end was cut by 7 bases, the J end by 2 bases, with 24 bases between. The CDR3 spells CASESTPKTEGNYGYTF. The CDR3, as DNA: TGCGCCAGCGAGTCGACCCCGAAGACAGAAGGAAACTATGGCTACACCTTC.

The chain has TRBV30 and TRBJ2-1, with 10 bases that match TRBD2. Per germline, CDR1 GTSNPN and CDR2 SVGIG (reference sequence). The CDR3 runs to 14 residues. Trimming cost V 5 bases and J 2 bases; bases outside gene matches: 3. The CDR3 sequence: CAWVGTSAYNEQFF. CDR3 coding DNA: TGTGCCTGGGTGGGGACTAGCGCCTACAATGAGCAGTTCTTC.

The V gene is TRBV19, the J gene TRBJ1-1; TRBD1 aligns across 11 bases. J gave up 4 bases and V 5 bases, and 9 bases lay outside the gene matches. The germline gives CDR1 LNHDA, CDR2 SQIVND (reference sequence). The CDR3 has 16 residues. This CDR3 is CASSRRRDRGSTEAFF. The DNA for the CDR3 is TGTGCCAGTAGTCGGAGGCGGGACAGGGGGTCCACTGAAGCTTTCTTT.

The J gene is TRBJ1-1, the V gene TRBV29-1; 7 bases are shared with TRBD1. The J segment lost 3 bases and the V segment lost 7 bases, leaving 5 bases of the junction unmatched. The CDR3 loop spans 12 amino acids. CDR1 and CDR2 from the germline V gene are SQVTM and ANQGSEA. CDR3 amino acids: CSAGDRDTEAFF. CDR3 sequence (DNA): TGCAGCGCCGGTGACAGGGACACTGAAGCTTTCTTT.

The chain is built from TRBV30 and TRBJ1-4; weak D call: TRBD1 (5 bases). The CDR3 is 13 residues long. V was trimmed by 5 bases and J by 4 bases, leaving 11 bases between them. The germline gives CDR1 GTSNPN, CDR2 SVGIG (reference sequence). Here the CDR3 DNA reads TGTGCCTGGCTGGGGGGAAGTAATGAAAAACTGTTTTTT. Protein: CAWLGGSNEKLFF.

J is TRBJ2-7 and V is TRBV29-1; TRBD1 matches 8 bases. This CDR3 comprises 15 residues. Germline V gene data show CDR1 as SQVTM and CDR2 as ANQGSEA. The V gene end was trimmed by 3 bases and the J gene end by 6 bases; junction bases not matched to a gene: 13. The CDR3: CSVDITGTGTVEQYF. For the CDR3, the DNA is TGCAGCGTTGATATAACCGGGACAGGAACGGTCGAGCAGTACTTC.

This chain connects TRBV7-9 to TRBJ2-5, with TRBD2 identical over 13 bases. V was pared by 5 bases and J by 2 bases, with 2 bases of the junction left unmatched. CDR1 is SEHNR, CDR2 FQNEAQ, per germline (reference sequence). The CDR3 covers 15 residues. The CDR3 loop reads CASSQLAGGQETQYF. The CDR3 nucleotides read TGTGCCAGCAGCCAACTAGCGGGAGGGCAAGAGACCCAGTACTTC.

V and J are TRBV5-4 and TRBJ2-2; 13 positions match TRBD2. CDR1 is SGHNT, CDR2 YYREEE, per germline (reference sequence). This CDR3 has 15 amino acids. The ends lost 4 bases at V and 6 bases at J; junction bases unmatched: 3. For the CDR3, the DNA is TGTGCCAGCAGCCGGACTAGCGGGAGCGCCGGGGAGCTGTTTTTT. Its translation: CASSRTSGSAGELFF.

The CDR3 bases are TGTGCCTGGACAGGGGACAGGGTGGGAACTGAAGCTTTCTTT. Translating gives CAWTGDRVGTEAFF. This sequence joins TRBV30 and TRBJ1-1; TRBD1 matches at 9 bases. The CDR3 runs 14 residues. V was pared by 4 bases and J by 5 bases, with 8 bases of the junction left unmatched. Germline values: CDR1 GTSNPN, CDR2 SVGIG (reference sequence).

The chain couples TRBV6-6 to TRBJ2-7; tentative D call: TRBD1 (6 bases). Per germline, CDR1 MNHNY and CDR2 SVGAGI (reference sequence). The V gene lost 0 bases and the J gene lost 3 bases, with 12 bases spanning the gap. The CDR3 is 15 amino acids. DNA for the CDR3: TGTGCCAGCAGTTACTCGAGCGAACAGGGCTACGAGCAGTACTTC. Translation: CASSYSSEQGYEQYF.

This clone was found once. This rearrangement joins TRBV6-1 to TRBJ1-1; D possibly corresponds to TRBD1 (6 bases). V was trimmed by 5 bases and J by 1 base, leaving 11 bases between them. Germline V CDR1 and CDR2: MNHNS, SASEGT. This CDR3 is built from 14 residues. The CDR3 protein is CASSRDIRNTEAFF. CDR3 nucleotides: TGTGCCAGCAGTCGGGACATCCGGAACACTGAAGCTTTCTTT.

The chain links TRBV18 to TRBJ2-7; D is uncertain. V gave up 4 bases and J gave up 0 bases, with 10 bases separating them. The CDR3 runs to 14 residues. CDR1 KGHSH and CDR2 LQKENI come from the germline V gene. CDR3 bases: TGTGCCAGCTCACTCCAGGCTAGCTCCTACGAGCAGTACGTC. It specifies CASSLQASSYEQYV.